The entry below gives a single TCR beta chain sequence along with its context. Antigen unknown. The sample comes from a study of T cells after posttransplantation cyclophosphamide. Points from the study as a whole: Recipient CMV seropositivity and CMV reactivation strongly tracked TRB clonality.

The table came from immunoSEQ multiplex PCR; TCRdb's copy has only in-frame clones and leaves some out. This repertoire holds tens of thousands of clones, and none appear only once. The germline V gene encodes CDR1 SEHNR and CDR2 FQNEAQ (reference sequence). The CDR3 consists of 13 residues. Trimming shortened V by 4 bases and J by 5 bases, and 11 bases separated the two germline ends. Sequencing used PBMCs. This chain links TRBV7-9 with TRBJ1-2, with D possibly TRBD1 on 6 matching bases. The receptor comes from a woman aged 55 to 70 in good health, CMV-negative, and a related stem cell transplant donor. The CDR3 region is CASSSARGYGYTF. In DNA, the CDR3 is TGTGCCAGCAGCTCGGCCAGGGGTTATGGCTACACCTTC.